Below are 31 T cell receptor beta chains sequenced from a single sample in a study of CD8 T cells in Susac syndrome. With random hexamers, 0.5 to 1 ug RNA was reverse transcribed. TCRdb reanalysed the immunoSEQ multiplex PCR reads using MiXCR and keeps one entry per CDR3 protein. Of 70,000 or so distinct CDR3 sequences listed, over 90% are singletons. The specimen sequenced was CD8+ T cells from PBMCs. The origin of the receptors is a human donor in good health.

The rearrangement uses TRBV6-1 and TRBJ2-7, with a weak D call TRBD2 (5 bases). The V gene lost 0 bases and the J gene lost 3 bases, with 12 bases spanning the gap. The CDR3 runs 15 residues. Germline V gives CDR1 MNHNS, CDR2 SASEGT. The CDR3, as DNA: TGTGCCAGCAGTGAAGCAGACGCGGGTTTCTACGAGCAGTACGTC. This gives the protein CASSEADAGFYEQYV.

The rearrangement joins TRBV21-1 to TRBJ2-7. TRBV21-1 is annotated as a pseudogene. This CDR3 comprises 12 residues. The CDR3 sequence is CASSNRNHEQYF. The CDR3 nucleotides are TGTGCCAGCAGCAATCGAAACCACGAGCAGTACTTC.

V gene TRBV7-2 combines with J gene TRBJ1-1, with TRBD1 matching 10 bases. There are 16 residues in the CDR3. After removal of 6 bases from V and 2 bases from J, the junction contained 9 bases not matched to a gene. Germline values: CDR1 SGHTA, CDR2 FQGNSA. The CDR3 bases are TGTGCCAGCAGATTCCCCGGACAGGGGGAAAACACTGAAGCTTTCTTT. Its protein is CASRFPGQGENTEAFF.

The V call is TRBV11-2, the J call TRBJ2-7; D perhaps matches TRBD2 (6 bases). The CDR3 runs to 13 residues. The V gene lost 4 bases and the J gene lost 2 bases, with 9 bases spanning the gap. Germline loops: CDR1 SGHAT, CDR2 FQNNGV. DNA for the CDR3: TGTGCCAGCAGCTCGGGACTGACCTACGAGCAGTACGTC. This codes for CASSSGLTYEQYV.

The chain joins TRBV25-1 to TRBJ2-7; D not certain. The CDR3 runs to 13 residues. Germline V CDR1 and CDR2: MGHDK, SYGVNS. The ends were cut back, 11 bases at V and 0 bases at J, with 14 bases in the middle. This CDR3 is CAATAQDSYEQYF. CDR3 DNA: TGTGCCGCCACAGCCCAAGACTCCTACGAGCAGTACTTC.

The V call is TRBV28, the J call TRBJ1-1; D ambiguous. V was cut by 2 bases and J by 1 base, with 11 bases left in between. The germline CDR1 and CDR2 sequences are MDHEN and SYDVKM. CDR3 length: 15 residues. The chain's CDR3 is CASSLTMGGNTEAFF. The CDR3 DNA reads as TGTGCCAGCAGTTTAACGATGGGTGGGAACACTGAAGCTTTCTTT.

Here the CDR3 reads CASSLYLTGGTEAFF. The CDR3 DNA follows: TGTGCCAGCAGTTTGTACCTTACAGGGGGAACTGAAGCTTTCTTT. The gene calls are TRBV28 and TRBJ1-1; TRBD1 agrees at 8 bases. J gave up 5 bases and V 3 bases, and 8 bases lay outside the gene matches. The CDR3 has 15 residues. Looked up from germline, CDR1 is MDHEN and CDR2 is SYDVKM.

The chain combines TRBV9 with TRBJ2-3; D might be TRBD2 (5 bases). V lost 5 bases and J 10 bases, leaving 14 bases between the germline ends. Per the germline V gene, CDR1 is SGDLS and CDR2 is YYNGEE. The length of the CDR3 is 12 residues. The CDR3 here is CASSLGWEPQYF. As DNA, the CDR3 is TGTGCCAGCAGTCTGGGGTGGGAGCCGCAGTATTTT.

This clonotype has more than one count but fewer than ten. The chain combines TRBV7-2 with TRBJ2-3, with no clear D. Trimming took off 6 bases at V and 2 bases at J, with 15 bases between the two ends. Germline-derived CDR1 and CDR2 are SGHTA and FQGNSA. The CDR3 is 15 amino acids. CDR3 in DNA: TGTGCCAGCAGTTTTGAGGAGACTTTCACAGATACGCAGTATTTT. This encodes CASSFEETFTDTQYF.

V and J are TRBV29-1 and TRBJ1-5; TRBD1 is a possible D gene (6 bases). Trimming removed 7 bases from V and 4 bases from J, with 11 bases in between. The CDR3 extends over 12 amino acids. Germline V gives CDR1 SQVTM, CDR2 ANQGSEA. The CDR3 DNA follows: TGCAGCGCCCGACAGGAAAATCAGCCCCAGCATTTT. Amino acids: CSARQENQPQHF.

The V gene is TRBV9, the J gene TRBJ2-3; 8 nucleotides line up with TRBD2. Trimming removed 0 bases from V and 5 bases from J; junction bases left unmatched: 5. The CDR3 is 15 amino acids. In germline, CDR1 is SGDLS, CDR2 YYNGEE. CDR3 residues: CASSVGAGALDTQYF. Here the CDR3 DNA reads TGTGCCAGCAGCGTAGGAGCGGGGGCCCTAGATACGCAGTATTTT.

The table lists this clonotype with a count of one. V is TRBV5-4 and J is TRBJ2-2; tentatively, D is TRBD2 (6 bases). Trimming removed 4 bases from V and 3 bases from J, with 19 bases in between. Per the germline V gene, CDR1 is SGHNT and CDR2 is YYREEE (reference sequence). The CDR3 has 17 residues. For the CDR3, the DNA is TGTGCCAGCAGCGGGGAGGACGTTATTCGGGACACCGGGGAGCTGTTTTTT. Protein: CASSGEDVIRDTGELFF.

The chain employs TRBV7-6 and TRBJ1-2; D gene uncertain. The CDR3 contains 13 residues. CDR1 SGHVS and CDR2 FNYEAQ come from the germline V gene. Trimming shortened V by 2 bases and J by 6 bases, and 10 bases separated the two germline ends. The DNA of the CDR3 is TGTGCCAGCAGCTTATCGCCACGGGATGGCTACACCTTC. Its translation is CASSLSPRDGYTF. The variable domain in full, with the rest retrieved from reference TRBV7-6 and TRBJ1-2, is GAGVSQSPRYKVTKRGQDVALRCDPISGHVSLYWYRQALGQGPEFLTYFNYEAQQDKSGLPNDRFSAERPEGSISTLTIQRTEQRDSAMYRCASSLSPRDGYTFGSGTRLTVV.

The chain couples TRBV4-1 to TRBJ1-2; 8 positions agree with TRBD1. This CDR3 region has 15 residues. Germline loops: CDR1 MGHRA, CDR2 YSYEKL. The trim removed 0 bases at V and 7 bases at J, leaving 7 bases unmatched. CDR3 loop: CASSQELAGGGGYTF. The CDR3 bases are TGCGCCAGCAGCCAAGAATTAGCAGGGGGCGGTGGCTACACCTTC.

This clonotype was seen once. The V call is TRBV7-9, the J call TRBJ2-3; unclear D gene. The CDR3 has 12 amino acids. Trimming stripped 4 bases from V and 3 bases from J, with 5 bases between. Germline CDR1 is SEHNR and CDR2 is FQNEAQ (reference sequence). The CDR3 nucleotides are TGTGCCAGCAGCTCCCGTACAGATACGCAGTATTTT. This translates into CASSSRTDTQYF. Full variable domain (missing parts from reference TRBV7-9 and TRBJ2-3): DTGVSQNPRHKITKRGQNVTFRCDPISEHNRLYWYRQTLGQGPEFLTYFQNEAQLEKSRLLSDRFSAERPKGSFSTLEIQRTEQGDSAMYLCASSSRTDTQYFGPGTRLTVL.

The chain combines TRBV5-1 with TRBJ2-7; D ambiguous. Germline loops: CDR1 SGHRS, CDR2 YFSETQ. Trimming took 0 bases from V and 0 from J, leaving 7 bases between them. The CDR3 covers 14 residues. This CDR3 reads CASSLGGSSYEQYF. DNA for the CDR3: TGCGCCAGCAGCTTGGGTGGCAGCTCCTACGAGCAGTACTTC.

The rearrangement links TRBV11-2 to TRBJ2-5; the D gene is possibly TRBD2 (6 bases). Germline loops: CDR1 SGHAT, CDR2 FQNNGV. Trimming cost V 4 bases and J 4 bases, with 22 bases left between them. This CDR3 contains 17 residues. The CDR3 here is CASSSFLGEEGGETQYF. DNA for the CDR3: TGTGCCAGCAGCTCTTTCCTGGGGGAGGAGGGTGGAGAGACCCAGTACTTC.

The chain joins TRBV7-9 to TRBJ1-6; 8 bases fit TRBD1. The CDR3 is 18 residues long. The V segment lost 6 bases and the J segment 3 bases; nucleotides outside the gene matches: 13. The germline gives CDR1 SEHNR, CDR2 FQNEAQ (reference sequence). DNA for the CDR3: TGTGCCAGCAGGGGAGGACAGGGATCGTCCATCTATAATTCACCCCTCCACTTT. Translating gives CASRGGQGSSIYNSPLHF.

The rearrangement joins TRBV29-1 to TRBJ1-2; D is unclear. The CDR3 spans 11 residues. Germline CDR1 is SQVTM and CDR2 is ANQGSEA. V was trimmed by 7 bases and J by 4 bases, leaving 10 bases between them. CDR3 protein: CSDLAFYGYTF. CDR3 sequence (DNA): TGCAGCGACCTAGCTTTCTATGGCTACACCTTC.

V and J are TRBV7-2 and TRBJ2-7; the D gene is possibly TRBD2 (5 bases). Trimming pared 2 bases from V and 3 bases from J, leaving 14 bases between. The length of the CDR3 is 15 residues. Germline V gene sequence: CDR1 SGHTA, CDR2 FQGNSA. CDR3 residues: CASSLRSSSGYEQYF. The CDR3 coding sequence is TGTGCCAGCAGCTTACGGTCTTCCAGCGGCTACGAGCAGTACTTC. Variable domain in full (rest from reference TRBV7-2 and TRBJ2-7): GAGVSQSPSNKVTEKGKDVELRCDPISGHTALYWYRQSLGQGLEFLIYFQGNSAPDKSGLPSDRFSAERTGGSVSTLTIQRTQQEDSAVYLCASSLRSSSGYEQYFGPGTRLTVT.

The chain uses TRBV19 and TRBJ2-1; D is tentatively TRBD1 or TRBD2 (5 bases each). The CDR3 sequence is 13 residues long. V was pared by 6 bases and J by 8 bases, with 14 bases between. In germline, CDR1 is LNHDA, CDR2 SQIVND (reference sequence). CDR3 protein: CASRRTGGDEQFF. The DNA of the CDR3 is TGTGCCAGTAGACGGACTGGGGGAGATGAGCAGTTCTTC. The complete variable domain, with remaining parts taken from reference TRBV19 and TRBJ2-1, reads DGGITQSPKYLFRKEGQNVTLSCEQNLNHDAMYWYRQDPGQGLRLIYYSQIVNDFQKGDIAEGYSVSREKKESFPLTVTSAQKNPTAFYLCASRRTGGDEQFFGPGTRLTVL.

This chain uses TRBV5-1 with TRBJ2-1, with a weak D call TRBD2 (7 bases). V lost 3 bases and J 3 bases, leaving 22 bases between the germline ends. CDR3 size: 18 residues. Germline V gene data show CDR1 as SGHRS and CDR2 as YFSETQ. DNA for the CDR3: TGCGCCAGCAGCTGGGAGGTAGTTGCGGGGGCCATCTACAATGAGCAGTTCTTC. As protein: CASSWEVVAGAIYNEQFF.

This rearrangement joins TRBV9 to TRBJ1-4; D gene uncertain. The length of the CDR3 is 16 residues. With 0 bases removed from V and 2 bases from J, the gap between germline ends came to 11 bases. Germline V gene data show CDR1 as SGDLS and CDR2 as YYNGEE. CDR3 nucleotide sequence: TGTGCCAGCAGCGTAGACCCGGCGAGGACTAATGAAAAACTGTTTTTT. This gives the protein CASSVDPARTNEKLFF.

This clonotype has just one count. For the CDR3, the DNA is TGCAGTGCTAGGGAGGGACAGCCCTACTCTGGGGCCAACGTCCTGACTTTC. Translated: CSAREGQPYSGANVLTF. The chain combines TRBV20-1 with TRBJ2-6; D may be TRBD1 (7 bases). This CDR3 has 17 amino acids. Germline lookup yields CDR1 DFQATT and CDR2 SNEGSKA (reference sequence). Between the trimmed V and J ends, which lost 3 bases and 0 bases, there was a span of 15 bases.

This clonotype appeared a single time. The V and J genes are TRBV5-4 and TRBJ2-1; D remains unclear. V dropped 3 bases and J dropped 8 bases, with 18 bases sitting between them. Germline V gives CDR1 SGHNT, CDR2 YYREEE (reference sequence). The CDR3 covers 15 residues. The CDR3 sequence: CASSSPDLDGDEQFF. In DNA, the CDR3 is TGTGCCAGCAGCTCGCCGGACCTAGATGGGGATGAGCAGTTCTTC.

J is TRBJ1-1 and V is TRBV6-2 or TRBV6-3; 7 bases match TRBD1. Trimming at V came to 8 bases and at J to 3 bases, leaving 9 bases not matched to a gene. The CDR3 spans 14 residues. Germline V gene sequence: CDR1 MNHEY, CDR2 SVGEGT. CDR3 coding DNA: TGTGCCAGCTTCCGGGACAGAGGGTACACTGAAGCTTTCTTT. The encoded protein is CASFRDRGYTEAFF.

This chain uses TRBV30 with TRBJ1-1; D is unresolved. Germline V gene sequence: CDR1 GTSNPN, CDR2 SVGIG (reference sequence). Trimming pared 2 bases from V and 5 bases from J, leaving 12 bases between. This CDR3 has 13 amino acids. The CDR3 DNA follows: TGTGCCTGGAGTTACTCCGACGCTACTGAAGCTTTCTTT. Its protein product is CAWSYSDATEAFF.

The chain recombines TRBV6-2 or TRBV6-3 with TRBJ2-7, with 8 bases fitting TRBD1. The CDR3 sequence is 12 residues long. The V segment lost 8 bases and the J segment 3 bases; nucleotides outside the gene matches: 3. Germline CDR1 and CDR2: MNHEY and SVGEGT. The CDR3 spells CASAGQGYEQYV. CDR3 DNA: TGTGCCAGCGCTGGACAGGGCTACGAGCAGTACGTC.

The genes are TRBV19 and TRBJ2-7; 8 bases map to TRBD2. The CDR3 extends over 14 amino acids. Germline V gene lookup returns CDR1 LNHDA and CDR2 SQIVND (reference sequence). Losses at the gene ends were 3 bases for V and 2 bases for J; bases not matched to a gene: 3. CDR3: CASSISGVTYEQYF. The CDR3 DNA reads as TGTGCCAGTAGTATTAGCGGGGTGACCTACGAGCAGTACTTC.

The rearrangement uses TRBV7-6 and TRBJ2-2; D gene uncertain. CDR1 is SGHVS and CDR2 is FNYEAQ in the germline V gene. The CDR3 contains 13 residues. Between the trimmed V and J ends, which lost 5 bases and 6 bases, there was a span of 10 bases. The CDR3 region is CASSLLFSGELFF. Here the CDR3 DNA reads TGTGCCAGCAGCCTCTTGTTCTCCGGGGAGCTGTTTTTT.

The rearrangement links TRBV7-9 to TRBJ2-6, with TRBD1 matching over 8 bases. Trimming at V came to 1 base and at J to 11 bases, leaving 1 base not matched to a gene. CDR3 length: 13 amino acids. Germline V CDR1 and CDR2: SEHNR, FQNEAQ (reference sequence). The CDR3, as DNA: TGTGCCAGCAGCTTAGAACAGGGGGACGTCCTGACTTTC. This codes for CASSLEQGDVLTF.